This T cell receptor beta chain was identified during a study of T cell repertoires in cytomegalovirus infection. Study overall: Recently identified HLA-C-restricted CMV epitopes were among the peptides used. From public TCR beta signatures came an indication of both CMV infection and matching HLA type.

This clonotype was detected a few times. Its antigen is currently unknown. TCRdb itself ran the reads through MiXCR, one entry per CDR3 protein. The sample has around 710,000 distinct CDR3 sequences, approximately 32% seen once. Study-wide results and caveats: Individuals carrying CMV plus the relevant HLA were identified by cumulative frequency of public TCR beta families. The ex vivo response was dominated by HLA-C-restricted CMV-specific TCR beta clonotypes.

The CDR3 loop spans 18 amino acids. Trimming stripped 0 bases from V and 2 bases from J, with 18 bases between. The germline V gene encodes CDR1 SGHTA and CDR2 FQGNSA. The receptor was isolated from a human donor in good health (CMV status not recorded). Some clones in this sample may be carry-over from other donors' samples. Sequences were derived from cultured CD8+ T cells from PBMCs, sampled from culture after CMV antigen stimulation. The rearrangement uses TRBV7-2 and TRBJ2-3, with D possibly matching TRBD2 (7 bases). CDR3 region: CASSLALGGGGTTDTQYF. The CDR3, as DNA: TGTGCCAGCAGCTTAGCGCTGGGGGGGGGGGGCACCACAGATACGCAGTATTTT.